This T cell receptor (beta chain) originates from a study of beta chain features in type 1 diabetes. Whole-study findings and limits: Moderately but significantly shorter TCRB CDR3s were found in Type 1 diabetes patients in all four CD4+ subsets.

This clone was counted a few times. Its target is unknown. Reverse transcription of all isolated RNA meant that expressed TCRB transcripts were sequenced. Here immunoSEQ multiplex PCR was the method, and the copy in TCRdb shows in-frame clones only, minus some. The table lists around 180,000 clones, around 7.9% of them singletons. The sequenced sample was central memory CD4+ T cells from blood. The source is a man aged 18 to 30 with type 1 diabetes.

The CDR3 DNA is TGTGCCAGCAGCTTAGAGAACAGGGTCTACGAGCAGTACTTC. Translation gives CASSLENRVYEQYF. The chain is built from TRBV7-9 and TRBJ2-7, with D tentatively TRBD1 (6 bases). The length of the CDR3 is 14 residues. Germline CDR1 reads SEHNR; CDR2 reads FQNEAQ (reference sequence). With 1 base removed from V and 3 bases from J, the gap between germline ends came to 10 bases.